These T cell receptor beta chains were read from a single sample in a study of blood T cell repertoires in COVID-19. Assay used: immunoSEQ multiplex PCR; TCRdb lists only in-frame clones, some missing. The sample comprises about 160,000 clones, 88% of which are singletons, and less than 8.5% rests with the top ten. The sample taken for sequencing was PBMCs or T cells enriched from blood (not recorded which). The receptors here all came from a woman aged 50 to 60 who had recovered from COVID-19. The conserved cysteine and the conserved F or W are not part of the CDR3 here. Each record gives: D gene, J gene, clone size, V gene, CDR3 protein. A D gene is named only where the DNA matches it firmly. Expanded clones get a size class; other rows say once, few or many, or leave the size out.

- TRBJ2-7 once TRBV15 ATSRDEGGEQY
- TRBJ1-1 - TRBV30 AWSTWRNTEAF
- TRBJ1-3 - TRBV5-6 ASSLTGTLGNTIY
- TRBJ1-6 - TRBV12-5 ASGFGQGLSPLH
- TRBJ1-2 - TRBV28 ASSFVRGRGGYT
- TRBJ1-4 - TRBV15 ATSRDRIGEKLF
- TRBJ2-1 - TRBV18 ASSPPGSSYNEQF
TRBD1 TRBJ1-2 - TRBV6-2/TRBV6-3 ASSPDAGGSGYT
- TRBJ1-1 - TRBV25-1 ASRAPGQLTEAF
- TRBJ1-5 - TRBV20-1 SASGETYSNQPQH
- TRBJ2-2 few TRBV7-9 AGNRATGPNTGELF
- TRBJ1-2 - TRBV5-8 ASSLGPDYLNYGYT
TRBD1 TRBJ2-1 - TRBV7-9 ASSPGTARDNEQF
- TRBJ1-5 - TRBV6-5 ASRGHAGNQPQH
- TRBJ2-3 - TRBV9 ASSPRGDGVITDTQY
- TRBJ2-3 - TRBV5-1 ASTPWDGATDTQY
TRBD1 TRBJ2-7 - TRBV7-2 ASSWNRGRGDEQY
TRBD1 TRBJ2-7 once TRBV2 ASSGLGQGADEQY